A selection of T cell receptor beta chains follows, all from one sample in a study of CD8 T cells in Susac syndrome. TCRdb called the immunoSEQ multiplex PCR reads again in MiXCR, with one record for every CDR3 protein. The table shows 90,000 to 110,000 distinct CDR3 sequences, with around 97% occurring only once. The sequenced sample was CD4+ T cells from PBMCs. Receptors were obtained from a human donor in good health. Each CDR3 is given with its conserved first and last residue. The D gene is left open where the match is weak. The listing skips clone size in some rows; elsewhere it reads once, few, many or a size class.

clone size	V gene	D gene	J gene	CDR3 DNA	CDR3 protein
once	TRBV28	TRBD1	TRBJ1-2	TGTGCCACCCGGCAAGGCCAGGGGGCGTTCCATGGCTACACCTTC	CATRQGQGAFHGYTF
once	TRBV4-2	.	TRBJ2-3	TGTGCCAGCAGCCAAGGCGGACTCAACACAGATACGCAGTATTTT	CASSQGGLNTDTQYF
.	TRBV5-6	.	TRBJ2-3	TGTGCCAGCAGCTTGAGGTATAAAGATACGCAGTATTTT	CASSLRYKDTQYF
.	TRBV29-1	.	TRBJ2-7	TGCAGCGTTGTTGTAGCTAGTCTAACCTACGAGCAGTACTTC	CSVVVASLTYEQYF
.	TRBV12-3/TRBV12-4	.	TRBJ1-2	TGTGCCAGCACCATCTGGGGTGCTGGTGGCTACACCTTC	CASTIWGAGGYTF
.	TRBV18	TRBD2	TRBJ2-5	TGTGCCAGCTCACCCGCACTAGCGGGGTTGGAGACCCAGTACTTC	CASSPALAGLETQYF
.	TRBV7-3	TRBD2	TRBJ2-7	TGTGCCAGCAGCCCTACACGACTAGCGGGAGCCAGTGAGCAGTACTTC	CASSPTRLAGASEQYF
.	TRBV19	TRBD2	TRBJ2-7	TGTGCCAGTAGTATGGGAAGCGGGGGAGACCCCTACGAGCAGTACTTC	CASSMGSGGDPYEQYF
.	TRBV12-3/TRBV12-4	TRBD1	TRBJ2-7	TGTGCCAGCAGGGATACGAGGGGGCCCTACGAGCAGTACTTC	CASRDTRGPYEQYF
.	TRBV4-2	.	TRBJ1-2	TGTGCCAGCAGCCATCCGACAGGTTCTAACTATGGCTACACCTTC	CASSHPTGSNYGYTF
.	TRBV20-1	TRBD2	TRBJ2-2	TGCAGTGCCCGGCGGCTAGCGGGAGGTAACACCGGGGAGCTGTTTTTT	CSARRLAGGNTGELFF
once	TRBV27	.	TRBJ2-4	TGTGCCAGCAGCCCCTTCGAGGGGGCCAAAAACATTCAGTACTTC	CASSPFEGAKNIQYF
.	TRBV20-1	.	TRBJ2-7	TGCAGTGCTCCCGACACACTCGGCCCCTACGAGCAGTACTTC	CSAPDTLGPYEQYF
.	TRBV29-1	.	TRBJ2-5	TGCAGCGTTGAATACGGGTCCGAGACCCAGTACTTC	CSVEYGSETQYF
.	TRBV5-4	.	TRBJ2-5	TGTGCCAGCCGTGTAGGGCAGGGAGGAGAGACCCAGTACTTC	CASRVGQGGETQYF
.	TRBV7-2	.	TRBJ2-3	TGTGCCAGCAGCTTAGCTAGAGGTGCTAGCGGCACAGATACGCAGTATTTT	CASSLARGASGTDTQYF
once	TRBV5-1	TRBD2	TRBJ2-5	TGCGCCAGCAGCTTGGTTAGCGGGAGGGAAGAGACCCAGTACTTC	CASSLVSGREETQYF
.	TRBV5-1	.	TRBJ1-5	TGCGCCAGCAGCTTGGTCCCCGGGGCCAATCAGCCCCAGCATTTT	CASSLVPGANQPQHF
.	TRBV20-1	TRBD2	TRBJ2-3	TGCAGTGCTACCTTAGCGGGGATCAATCCAGATACGCAGTATTTT	CSATLAGINPDTQYF
.	TRBV6-2/TRBV6-3	.	TRBJ1-1	TGTGCCACCTCTCAGGGGTTTGGCACTGAAGCTTTCTTT	CATSQGFGTEAFF
.	TRBV9	.	TRBJ1-1	TGTGCCAGCAGCGTAAATGCCCAGGGTGGCACTGAAGCTTTCTTT	CASSVNAQGGTEAFF
once	TRBV6-2/TRBV6-3	TRBD2	TRBJ2-7	TGTGCCAGCAGACTTACTAGCGGGAGTTTCCACGAGCAGTACTTC	CASRLTSGSFHEQYF
.	TRBV7-7	.	TRBJ2-5	TGTGCTAGCAGCGTAGACACGTCCCAAGAGACCCAGTACTTC	CASSVDTSQETQYF
.	TRBV29-1	.	TRBJ1-1	TGCAGCGCCCAACCCGGGACGGCCGCTGAAGCTTTCTTT	CSAQPGTAAEAFF
.	TRBV12-3/TRBV12-4	TRBD1	TRBJ2-7	TGTGCCAGCAGTCAGGACAGGGGGCTCTACGAGCAGTACTTC	CASSQDRGLYEQYF
.	TRBV6-5	.	TRBJ1-2	TGTGCCAGCAGTCTTCAAATAGGGGAGAACTATGGCTACACCTTC	CASSLQIGENYGYTF
.	TRBV5-1	.	TRBJ1-1	TGCGCCAGCAGCGATTCTGGGACCTTAAACACTGAAGCTTTCTTT	CASSDSGTLNTEAFF
.	TRBV25-1	TRBD1	TRBJ1-3	TGTGCCAGCAGTGCACCGGACAGGGGCCCTAGAACCATATATTTT	CASSAPDRGPRTIYF
once	TRBV5-1	TRBD2	TRBJ2-7	TGCGCCAGCAGCTTGGCCCCAGCGGGGGGTAACTCCTACGAGCAGTACTTC	CASSLAPAGGNSYEQYF
.	TRBV28	.	TRBJ2-7	TGTGCCAGCAGTTTACGCGAGCAGTACTTC	CASSLREQYF
.	TRBV12-5	.	TRBJ2-6	TGTGCTAGTGCCCTCGGGGGTGCTGGGGCCAACGTCCTGACTTTC	CASALGGAGANVLTF
.	TRBV7-2	.	TRBJ2-7	TGTGCCAGCAGCTTAGTAAGGCCCTCCTACGAGCAGTACTTC	CASSLVRPSYEQYF
.	TRBV30	TRBD1	TRBJ2-3	TGTGCCTGGAGTAGGGACAGGGCGGCAGATACGCAGTATTTT	CAWSRDRAADTQYF
.	TRBV7-2	.	TRBJ2-3	TGTGCCAGCAGCTTAGCCCTGAACACAGATACGCAGTATTTT	CASSLALNTDTQYF
.	TRBV4-1	TRBD1	TRBJ2-2	TGCGCCAGCAGCCATAGGACAGGCACCGGGGAGCTGTTTTTT	CASSHRTGTGELFF
.	TRBV6-2/TRBV6-3	.	TRBJ2-1	TGTGCCAGCACCGAGGGCGGGATATATCTAGATGAGCAGTTCTTC	CASTEGGIYLDEQFF
once	TRBV9	.	TRBJ2-5	TGTGCCAGCAGCGTCGACCTCAGGGAGACCCAGTACTTC	CASSVDLRETQYF
.	TRBV13	.	TRBJ2-5	TGTGCCAGCAGCTTAGCAGGACAGTCAAGAGGGACCCAGTACTTC	CASSLAGQSRGTQYF
.	TRBV27	TRBD1	TRBJ1-1	TGTGCCAGCAGTCCCCGGGACAGGTCCTCGTCAGGTGGTGAAGCTTTCTTT	CASSPRDRSSSGGEAFF
once	TRBV14	.	TRBJ2-6	TGTGCCAGCAGCCAATCGACCTCCTCTGGGGCCAACGTCCTGACTTTC	CASSQSTSSGANVLTF
.	TRBV2	.	TRBJ2-7	TGTGCCAGCAGTGAGTCCCCAAACACGGAGCAGTACTTC	CASSESPNTEQYF
.	TRBV9	TRBD1	TRBJ1-2	TGTGCCAGCAGCGCGAGGACAGGGCAAGGCTATGGCTACACCTTC	CASSARTGQGYGYTF
.	TRBV20-1	.	TRBJ1-5	TGCAGTGCTCTTATTGGGCATCAGCCCCAGCATTTT	CSALIGHQPQHF
.	TRBV3-1	TRBD2	TRBJ2-4	TGTGCCAGCAGCCACCTGGGGGGGGAAAACATTCAGTACTTC	CASSHLGGENIQYF
.	TRBV6-5	.	TRBJ2-7	TGTGCCAGCAGTTCCCCGGGGCAGCTTTTCTACGAGCAGTACTTC	CASSSPGQLFYEQYF
.	TRBV20-1	.	TRBJ2-1	TGCAGTGCTTCGAAAGGGACTGGAGCCAATGAGCAGTTCTTC	CSASKGTGANEQFF
.	TRBV3-1	TRBD1	TRBJ1-4	TGTGCCAGCAGCGCCCGACAGGGTGAAAAACTGTTTTTT	CASSARQGEKLFF
.	TRBV7-2	.	TRBJ2-5	TGTGCCAGCAGCTCCCGTGGGACCCAGTACTTC	CASSSRGTQYF
.	TRBV12-3/TRBV12-4	.	TRBJ2-7	TGTGCCAGCAGTTTACATAACGAGCAGTACTTC	CASSLHNEQYF
.	TRBV5-6	TRBD2	TRBJ2-7	TGTGCCAGCAGAGGGAGCGGGGGAACCTACGAGCAGTACTTC	CASRGSGGTYEQYF
.	TRBV15	.	TRBJ1-1	TGTGCCACCAGCAGAGATCAGGGGATGAACACTGAAGCTTTCTTT	CATSRDQGMNTEAFF
.	TRBV25-1	TRBD2	TRBJ2-7	TGTGCCAGCAGTGCCCCGGGGGGTAGGGACGAGCAGTACTTC	CASSAPGGRDEQYF
.	TRBV5-1	TRBD1	TRBJ1-2	TGCGCCAGCAGCTCAGATTGGACAGGGGCGGGGTATGGCTACACCTTC	CASSSDWTGAGYGYTF